This TCR beta chain derives from a study of T cell responses to AZD1222 COVID-19 vaccine (dated by TCRdb to about 2021). For the wider study: TCR sequencing was performed for roughly 250 trial participants, of whom approximately 200 were given two doses of AZD1222 and roughly 25 were given two doses of MenACWY control vaccine. Trial participants were enrolled by age into subgroups of 18-55, 56-69 and 70-plus years, and 148, 28 and 57 TCR-sequenced participants, respectively, were included in these subgroups. Study-wide conclusions, independent of this receptor: The whole spike protein was spanned by vaccine-associated CD4 TCRs, and dominant responses were seen in regions 160-218 and 743-854. Conclusions about previously exposed vaccinees were limited because only six AZD1222 recipients were SARS-CoV-2 seropositive at baseline. Nearly half of unique spike-specific TCRs reportedly recognized epitopes outside regions mutated in the B.1.351 and B.1.1.7 variants. Most participants were white British and females outnumbered males, and the authors suggested that clonal diversity may have been underestimated. After two AZD1222 doses, both the breadth and the depth of spike-specific TCRs were significantly higher than at day 0 and than in MenACWY recipients. The 56-69-year group was small, and its depth increase did not reach significance, likely because of low power. No day 14 peak-response samples were available, so repertoires were characterized only after the peak T cell response.

The germline ends are 13 bases apart after V is trimmed by 1 base and J by 0 bases. There are 17 amino acids in the CDR3, from cysteine to phenylalanine inclusive. Only the CDR3 DNA is retained, 51 bases long and in frame from the first base. The CDR1 and CDR2 encoded by the germline V gene are MGHRA and YSYEKL. Regarding this clone: The antigen it recognizes is unknown. Base qualities are not at hand, and no much larger clone is one base apart.

The CDR3 regions of human TCRbeta chains were subjected to immunosequencing. Regarding the original processing steps: Repertoire TCRs were checked for matches against a reference library of SARS-CoV-2-specific TCRs that had been generated using the MIRA antigen-specificity platform. Breadth meant the fraction of unique TCRs that were SARS-CoV-2-associated, whereas depth meant the fraction of total T cells that were SARS-CoV-2-associated. Each spike-specific TCR was assigned to its reactive spike region and to a CD4 or CD8 class using the MIRA data. Log10-transformed breadth and depth values were compared by one-way ANOVA with Sidak's multiple comparisons tests. In its TCRdb copy, this immuneACCESS table keeps in-frame sequences only and misses some clones. Where compared with another copy, unresolved V genes explain less than half of these, and the others have no known cause. That table supplies the V and J calls and clone size; D and trimming were determined from the DNA. The sample table records over 150,000 clones; 90% to 95% of these occur just once. The ten largest make up 1.6% of the sample.

The intended sense of this specimen's time point label: about 28 days (+/-7) after the second vaccine dose. AZD1222 recipients whose second dose came at about 4 weeks and those whose second dose came at about 12 weeks were combined into one group, since spike-specific TCR depth and breadth did not differ between the two schedules. The vaccinee samples were drawn from two UK trials, COV001 and COV002, one of which was a single-blind randomized controlled phase 2/3 trial testing AZD1222 (ChAdOx1 nCoV-19) in healthy adults. For TCRbeta chain sequencing, PBMC samples from trial participants were taken at day 0 and at day 28 after the second dose.

The TCR originated in an adult who received the AZD1222 COVID-19 vaccine. Specimen: peripheral blood, collected 28 days after the second AZD1222 dose. The rearrangement joined TRBV4-1 to TRBJ1-5, with TRBD1 as a weak D call on 5 bases. Read as DNA, the sequence is TGCGCCAGCAGCCAAGTAGGGGCAGGGACTAGCAATCAGCCCCAGCATTTT. Its translation reads: CASSQVGAGTSNQPQHF.